A single sample gave rise to the 25 T cell receptor beta chains below, sequenced in a study of identical twins. TCRdb processed the 5' RACE reads anew with MiXCR; each CDR3 protein has one entry. The sample records 1.5 million or so distinct CDR3 sequences, under 35% being singletons. Sequenced input: cord blood. These receptors were obtained from a newborn girl in good health.

V and J are TRBV27 and TRBJ2-7; 10 positions match TRBD2. V dropped 5 bases and J dropped 3; count of bases not matched to a gene: 4. Germline CDR1 MNHEY, CDR2 SMNVEV (reference sequence). CDR3 size: 14 residues. The CDR3 nucleotides read TGTGCCAGCAGTGATAGCGGGAGGTACTACGAGCAGTACTTC. Its protein product is CASSDSGRYYEQYF.

V gene TRBV20-1 combines with J gene TRBJ2-3, with a tentative D call TRBD2 (5 bases). The ends were cut back, 0 bases at V and 1 base at J, with 14 bases in the middle. This CDR3 is built from 16 residues. Germline V lookup: CDR1 DFQATT, CDR2 SNEGSKA (reference sequence). DNA of the CDR3: TGCAGTGCTAGAGAGGGTACTAGTCCTGGCACAGATACGCAGTATTTT. As protein: CSAREGTSPGTDTQYF.

The V and J genes are TRBV20-1 and TRBJ2-7; 8 nucleotides match TRBD1. V was pared by 6 bases and J by 6 bases, with 13 bases of the junction left unmatched. Germline values: CDR1 DFQATT, CDR2 SNEGSKA (reference sequence). This CDR3 is built from 14 residues. This CDR3 is CSAQGQGNKGEQYF. CDR3 in DNA: TGCAGTGCCCAAGGACAGGGTAATAAGGGCGAGCAGTACTTC.

This chain uses TRBV10-3 with TRBJ2-2; 15 nucleotides line up with TRBD2. The V gene end was trimmed by 2 bases and the J gene end by 6 bases; junction bases not matched to a gene: 1. The germline V gene encodes CDR1 ENHRY and CDR2 SYGVKD. CDR3 length: 16 residues. CDR3 nucleotides: TGTGCCATCAGTGAGGGACTAGCGGGGGGGCCCGGGGAGCTGTTTTTT. This translates into CAISEGLAGGPGELFF.

J is TRBJ1-2 and V is TRBV20-1; tentatively, D is TRBD1 (5 bases). CDR3 length equals 14 residues. V was clipped by 1 base and J by 8 bases, with 17 bases between them. Germline CDR1 and CDR2: DFQATT and SNEGSKA (reference sequence). CDR3 loop: CSARVGRDSSGYTF. CDR3 nucleotide sequence: TGCAGTGCTAGAGTGGGCAGGGATAGTTCCGGCTACACCTTC.

The sample holds a few counts of this clonotype. The genes are TRBV20-1 and TRBJ2-4; D may match TRBD1 or TRBD2 (5 bases each). Germline V gene sequence: CDR1 DFQATT, CDR2 SNEGSKA (reference sequence). The CDR3 loop spans 14 amino acids. Trimming cost V 3 bases and J 1 base, with 10 bases left between them. The CDR3 nucleotides are TGCAGTGCTAGTGGGGGACCGGCCAAAAACATTCAGTACTTC. Amino acids: CSASGGPAKNIQYF.

This clonotype was found a few times. V is TRBV10-3 and J is TRBJ2-7; D is unresolved. The CDR3 covers 11 residues. The ends were cut back, 5 bases at V and 7 bases at J, with 9 bases in the middle. CDR1 ENHRY and CDR2 SYGVKD come from the germline V gene. CDR3 loop: CAISSYNEQYF. The CDR3 DNA is TGTGCCATCAGTTCTTACAATGAGCAGTACTTC.

The chain recombines TRBV30 with TRBJ2-7; maybe TRBD1 (5 bases). The V gene lost 1 base and the J gene lost 2 bases, with 9 bases spanning the gap. The CDR3 runs to 13 residues. The germline CDR1 and CDR2 sequences are GTSNPN and SVGIG (reference sequence). The CDR3 here is CAWSDPGTYEQYF. CDR3 coding DNA: TGTGCCTGGAGTGACCCAGGGACCTACGAGCAGTACTTC.

The chain has TRBV9 and TRBJ2-3; D is ambiguous. The CDR3 loop spans 17 amino acids. Trimming removed 0 bases at V and 0 bases at J, with 14 bases between. The germline V gene encodes CDR1 SGDLS and CDR2 YYNGEE. CDR3 in amino acids: CASSVGGHPPSTDTQYF. The CDR3 nucleotides are TGTGCCAGCAGCGTAGGAGGCCACCCACCAAGCACAGATACGCAGTATTTT.

V is TRBV7-9 and J is TRBJ2-5; 8 bases align to TRBD1. The CDR3 is 15 residues long. The junction had 5 bases not matched to a gene; V was cut back by 1 base and J by 4 bases. Germline V gene sequence: CDR1 SEHNR, CDR2 FQNEAQ (reference sequence). CDR3 in amino acids: CASSLDGTGVETQYF. The CDR3 nucleotides are TGTGCCAGCAGCTTAGATGGGACAGGAGTAGAGACCCAGTACTTC. Together with reference TRBV7-9 and TRBJ2-5, the CDR3 gives the full variable domain: DTGVSQNPRHKITKRGQNVTFRCDPISEHNRLYWYRQTLGQGPEFLTYFQNEAQLEKSRLLSDRFSAERPKGSFSTLEIQRTEQGDSAMYLCASSLDGTGVETQYFGPGTRLLVL.

The chain recombines TRBV4-2 with TRBJ2-1, with 12 bases matching TRBD2. The J segment lost 7 bases and the V segment lost 4 bases, leaving 8 bases of the junction unmatched. CDR3 size: 16 residues. The germline CDR1 and CDR2 sequences are LGHNA and YNFKEQ. The CDR3 region is CASSRGITSGRNEQFF. The CDR3 DNA sequence: TGTGCCAGCAGCCGGGGGATTACTAGCGGGAGGAATGAGCAGTTCTTC.

This clonotype was counted many times. The V call is TRBV29-1, the J call TRBJ2-7; perhaps TRBD2 as D (5 bases). The CDR3 sequence is 12 residues long. Germline V gives CDR1 SQVTM, CDR2 ANQGSEA. V lost 4 bases, J lost 2 bases, and 9 bases lay in between. The CDR3, as DNA: TGCAGCGTTGCCGGGGTGGCCTACGAGCAGTACTTC. Its translation is CSVAGVAYEQYF.

The chain recombines TRBV25-1 with TRBJ2-1; 10 bases are shared with TRBD2. From germline, CDR1 is MGHDK and CDR2 SYGVNS. The CDR3 is made up of 13 amino acids. V lost 7 bases, J lost 8 bases, and 5 bases stayed unmatched. This CDR3 is CASTSGSVHEQFF. The CDR3 DNA follows: TGTGCCAGCACTAGCGGGAGTGTCCATGAGCAGTTCTTC.

J is TRBJ2-4 and V is TRBV3-1; 11 bases line up with TRBD2. The CDR3 loop spans 14 amino acids. In germline, CDR1 is LGHDT, CDR2 YNNKEL (reference sequence). The V and J ends lost 3 bases and 13 bases, in that order; junction bases with no gene match: 8. As DNA, the CDR3 is TGTGCCAGCAGCCACTTAGCGGGGGGGCATGAGCAGTACTTC. It codes for CASSHLAGGHEQYF. Full variable domain (outside the CDR3, taken from reference TRBV3-1 and TRBJ2-4): DTAVSQTPKYLVTQMGNDKSIKCEQNLGHDTMYWYKQDSKKFLKIMFSYNNKELIINETVPNRFSPKSPDKAHLNLHINSLELGDSAVYFCASSHLAGGHEQYFGAGTRLSVL.

To note about this clonotype: A much larger clone differs from this one at a single base, so this may be a read error. The CDR3 protein is CSVFDSPGANVLTF. CDR3 nucleotides: TGCAGCGTTTTTGACAGCCCTGGGGCCAACGTCCTGACTTTC. The chain recombines TRBV29-1 with TRBJ2-6; tentative D call: TRBD1 (5 bases). Trimming shortened V by 5 bases and J by 2 bases, and 10 bases separated the two germline ends. Germline V gene data show CDR1 as SQVTM and CDR2 as ANQGSEA. The CDR3 has 14 residues.

The genes are TRBV5-1 and TRBJ1-2; D may be TRBD1 (6 bases). Germline V gene lookup returns CDR1 SGHRS and CDR2 YFSETQ. The CDR3 runs 15 residues. V was pared by 2 bases and J by 7 bases, with 18 bases between. The CDR3, as DNA: TGCGCCAGCAGCTTCCCCCTTGACAGGAGGGGTGGCTACACCTTC. As protein: CASSFPLDRRGGYTF.

This chain's CDR3 is CASSLGGSPSAFF. The CDR3 DNA reads TGCGCCAGCAGCTTGGGGGGCAGCCCCTCGGCTTTCTTT. The J gene is TRBJ1-1, the V gene TRBV5-1; TRBD1 might be the D (5 bases). CDR1 and CDR2 from the germline V gene are SGHRS and YFSETQ. Trimming took off 0 bases at V and 11 bases at J, with 14 bases between the two ends. CDR3 length: 13 residues.

This chain uses TRBV20-1 with TRBJ1-1; 10 nucleotides line up with TRBD1. Germline CDR1 DFQATT, CDR2 SNEGSKA (reference sequence). V lost 3 bases, J lost 4 bases, and 8 bases stayed unmatched. The CDR3 totals 15 residues. CDR3 in amino acids: CSARKDRGLGTEAFF. The CDR3 DNA sequence: TGCAGTGCTAGGAAAGACAGGGGGCTGGGCACTGAAGCTTTCTTT.

This clonotype was detected only a few times. V usage is TRBV6-1 and J usage is TRBJ1-2; no clear D gene. The CDR3 runs 14 residues. Trimming pared 0 bases from V and 4 bases from J, leaving 9 bases between. Germline V gives CDR1 MNHNS, CDR2 SASEGT. CDR3 in amino acids: CASSEAGHGYGYTF. For the CDR3, the DNA is TGTGCCAGCAGTGAAGCGGGCCACGGCTATGGCTACACCTTC.

The chain recombines TRBV28 with TRBJ2-7, with 8 positions matching TRBD1. The CDR3 contains 14 residues. With V trimmed by 4 bases and J by 7 bases, 9 bases remained unmatched. Germline CDR1 reads MDHEN; CDR2 reads SYDVKM. The CDR3 reads CASSSPDRENEQYF. The CDR3 region has the DNA TGTGCCAGCAGTTCCCCGGACAGGGAGAATGAGCAGTACTTC.

The chain joins TRBV18 to TRBJ2-1; maybe TRBD2 (5 bases). V lost 4 bases to trimming and J lost 6 bases, with 19 bases between them. In germline, CDR1 is KGHSH, CDR2 LQKENI. The CDR3 consists of 16 residues. The CDR3 coding sequence is TGTGCCAGCTCACTGGCCGGGCTCCAGACTACCAATGAGCAGTTCTTC. It translates to CASSLAGLQTTNEQFF.

The chain combines TRBV4-2 with TRBJ2-1; 7 bases are shared with TRBD2. Losses at the gene ends were 1 base for V and 13 bases for J; bases not matched to a gene: 16. This CDR3 contains 16 residues. Germline CDR1 LGHNA, CDR2 YNFKEQ. The CDR3: CASSQGGGSEQETQFF. CDR3 bases: TGTGCCAGCAGCCAAGGCGGCGGGAGCGAGCAAGAGACCCAGTTCTTC.

A few counts support this clonotype. This chain links TRBV5-1 with TRBJ2-7; tentatively, D is TRBD2 (6 bases). CDR3 size: 14 residues. V lost 3 bases to trimming and J lost 1 base, with 11 bases between them. Germline V gives CDR1 SGHRS, CDR2 YFSETQ. CDR3 DNA: TGCGCCAGCAGCTGGGCTGCGGGATCCTACGAGCAGTACTTC. This encodes CASSWAAGSYEQYF.

In regard to this clonotype: The germline gene is not matched at one end of the junction; a read error may be the cause. V is TRBV24-1 and J is TRBJ2-1; D gene uncertain. CDR3 length equals 12 residues. The V gene's germline CDR1 is KGHDR and CDR2 SFDVKD. The CDR3 DNA follows: TGTGCCACCGGTGATCCCCTCGATGAGCAGTTCTTC. Encoded protein: CATGDPLDEQFF.

J is TRBJ1-2 and V is TRBV14; TRBD1 aligns across 12 bases. The germline V gene has CDR1 SGHDN and CDR2 FVKESK. V was pared by 0 bases and J by 8 bases, with 4 bases of the junction left unmatched. This CDR3 is 15 amino acids long. CDR3 sequence (DNA): TGTGCCAGCAGCCAAGATGCGGGGACAGGGGGCGGCTACACCTTC. It translates to CASSQDAGTGGGYTF.